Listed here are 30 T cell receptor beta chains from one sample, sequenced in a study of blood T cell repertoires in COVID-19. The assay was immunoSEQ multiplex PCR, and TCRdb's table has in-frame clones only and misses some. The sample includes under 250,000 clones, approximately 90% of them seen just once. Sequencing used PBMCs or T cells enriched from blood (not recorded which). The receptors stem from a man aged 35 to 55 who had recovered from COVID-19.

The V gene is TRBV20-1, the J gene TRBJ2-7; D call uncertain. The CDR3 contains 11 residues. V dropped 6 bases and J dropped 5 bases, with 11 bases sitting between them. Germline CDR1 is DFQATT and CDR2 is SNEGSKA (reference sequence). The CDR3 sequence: CSASPSHEQYF. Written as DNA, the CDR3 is TGCAGTGCCAGCCCTAGTCACGAGCAGTACTTC.

CDR3 sequence reads: CASSDTPPTNEKLFF. DNA of the CDR3: TGTGCCAGCAGCGACACCCCCCCAACTAATGAAAAACTGTTTTTT. This sequence joins TRBV6-6 and TRBJ1-4; D unresolved. V was clipped by 6 bases and J by 0 bases, with 11 bases between them. This CDR3 has 15 amino acids. The germline CDR1 and CDR2 sequences are MNHNY and SVGAGI (reference sequence).

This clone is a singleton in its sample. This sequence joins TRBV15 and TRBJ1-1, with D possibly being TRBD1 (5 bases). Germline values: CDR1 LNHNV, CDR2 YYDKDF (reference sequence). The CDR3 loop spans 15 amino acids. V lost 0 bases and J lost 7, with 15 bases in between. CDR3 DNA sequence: TGTGCCACCAGCAGAGACCAGGGCCTAAGGAGTGAAGCTTTCTTT. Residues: CATSRDQGLRSEAFF.

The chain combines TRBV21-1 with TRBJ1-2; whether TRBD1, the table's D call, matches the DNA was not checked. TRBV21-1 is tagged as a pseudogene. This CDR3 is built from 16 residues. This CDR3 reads CASSLGNRDRIYGYTF. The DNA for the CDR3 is TGTGCCAGCAGCTTAGGGAACCGGGACAGGATATATGGCTACACCTTC.

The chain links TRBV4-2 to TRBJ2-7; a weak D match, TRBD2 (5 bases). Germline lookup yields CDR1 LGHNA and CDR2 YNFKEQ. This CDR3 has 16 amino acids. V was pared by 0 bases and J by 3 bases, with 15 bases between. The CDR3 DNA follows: TGTGCCAGCAGCCAAGAAGCGGCAGGCTCTCACTACGAGCAGTACTTC. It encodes CASSQEAAGSHYEQYF.

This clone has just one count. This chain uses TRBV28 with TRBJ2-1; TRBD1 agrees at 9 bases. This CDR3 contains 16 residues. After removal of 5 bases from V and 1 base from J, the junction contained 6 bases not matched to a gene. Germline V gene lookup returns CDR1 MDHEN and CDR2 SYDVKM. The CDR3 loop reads CASSGGTGISYNEQFF. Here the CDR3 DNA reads TGTGCCAGCAGTGGTGGGACAGGGATTTCCTACAATGAGCAGTTCTTC.

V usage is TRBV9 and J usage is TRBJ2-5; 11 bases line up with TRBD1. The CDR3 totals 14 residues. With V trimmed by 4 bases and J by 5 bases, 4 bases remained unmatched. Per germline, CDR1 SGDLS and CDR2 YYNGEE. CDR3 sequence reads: CASSRTGGEETQYF. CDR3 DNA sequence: TGTGCCAGCAGCCGGACAGGGGGCGAGGAGACCCAGTACTTC. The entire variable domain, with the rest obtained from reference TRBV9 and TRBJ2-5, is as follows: DSGVTQTPKHLITATGQRVTLRCSPRSGDLSVYWYQQSLDQGLQFLIQYYNGEERAKGNILERFSAQQFPDLHSELNLSSLELGDSALYFCASSRTGGEETQYFGPGTRLLVL.

The CDR3 DNA follows: TGTGCCAGTGGGACAGGGTACACAGATACGCAGTATTTT. Amino acid sequence: CASGTGYTDTQYF. The chain links TRBV19 to TRBJ2-3; 9 bases fit TRBD1. The junction had 2 bases not matched to a gene; V was cut back by 8 bases and J by 2 bases. The CDR3 consists of 13 residues. Germline CDR1 reads LNHDA; CDR2 reads SQIVND (reference sequence).

The CDR3: CASSSFGNTEAFF. The CDR3 region has the DNA TGTGCCAGCAGCTCTTTCGGGAACACTGAAGCTTTCTTT. The rearrangement joins TRBV7-2 to TRBJ1-1; D ambiguous. The germline V and J ends were trimmed by 4 bases and 1 base, with 7 bases remaining between them. Germline CDR1 SGHTA, CDR2 FQGNSA. The CDR3 spans 13 residues.

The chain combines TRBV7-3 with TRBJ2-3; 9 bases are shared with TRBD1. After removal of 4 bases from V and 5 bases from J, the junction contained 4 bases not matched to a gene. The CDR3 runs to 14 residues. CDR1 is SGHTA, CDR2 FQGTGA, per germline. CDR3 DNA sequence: TGTGCCAGCAGCTCGGACAGGGGTGGAGATACGCAGTATTTT. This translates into CASSSDRGGDTQYF.

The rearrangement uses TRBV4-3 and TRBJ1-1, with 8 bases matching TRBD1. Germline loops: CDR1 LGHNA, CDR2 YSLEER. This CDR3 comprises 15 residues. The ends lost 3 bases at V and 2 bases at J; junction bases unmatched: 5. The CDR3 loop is CASSQWTGSNTEAFF. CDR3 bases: TGCGCCAGCAGCCAGTGGACAGGGTCTAACACTGAAGCTTTCTTT.

Here the CDR3 reads CASNQGSDTEAFF. The CDR3 DNA is TGTGCCAGCAACCAGGGAAGTGACACTGAAGCTTTCTTT. This chain joins TRBV7-8 and TRBJ1-1; D possibly corresponds to TRBD1 (5 bases). V was cut by 7 bases and J by 3 bases, with 12 bases left in between. Germline CDR1 SGHVS, CDR2 FQNEAQ. CDR3 size: 13 residues. The variable domain in full, completed from reference TRBV7-8 and TRBJ1-1, reads GAGVSQSPRYKVAKRGQDVALRCDPISGHVSLFWYQQALGQGPEFLTYFQNEAQLDKSGLPSDRFFAERPEGSVSTLKIQRTQQEDSAVYLCASNQGSDTEAFFGQGTRLTVV.

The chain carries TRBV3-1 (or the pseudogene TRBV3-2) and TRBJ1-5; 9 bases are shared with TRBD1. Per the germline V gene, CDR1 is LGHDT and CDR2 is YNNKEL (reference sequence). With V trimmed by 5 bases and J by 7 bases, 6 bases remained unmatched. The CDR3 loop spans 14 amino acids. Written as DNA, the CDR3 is TGTGCCAGCAGCAAACAGGGGGCGGAACAGCCCCAGCATTTT. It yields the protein CASSKQGAEQPQHF.

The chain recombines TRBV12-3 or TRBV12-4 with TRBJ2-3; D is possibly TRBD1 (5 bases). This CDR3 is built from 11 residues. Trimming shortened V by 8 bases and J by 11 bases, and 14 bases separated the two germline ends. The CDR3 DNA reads TGTGCCAGCTCCAGGGCTTTTCTGCAGTATTTT. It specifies CASSRAFLQYF.

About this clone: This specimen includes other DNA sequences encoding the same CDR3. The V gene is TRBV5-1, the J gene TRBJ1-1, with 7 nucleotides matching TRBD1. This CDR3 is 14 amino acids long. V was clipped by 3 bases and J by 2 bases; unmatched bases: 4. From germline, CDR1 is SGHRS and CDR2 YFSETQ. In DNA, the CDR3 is TGCGCCAGCAGCTCGGGGACAGAAAACACTGAAGCTTTCTTT. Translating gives CASSSGTENTEAFF. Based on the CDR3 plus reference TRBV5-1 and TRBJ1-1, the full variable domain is KAGVTQTPRYLIKTRGQQVTLSCSPISGHRSVSWYQQTPGQGLQFLFEYFSETQRNKGNFPGRFSGRQFSNSRSEMNVSTLELGDSALYLCASSSGTENTEAFFGQGTRLTVV.

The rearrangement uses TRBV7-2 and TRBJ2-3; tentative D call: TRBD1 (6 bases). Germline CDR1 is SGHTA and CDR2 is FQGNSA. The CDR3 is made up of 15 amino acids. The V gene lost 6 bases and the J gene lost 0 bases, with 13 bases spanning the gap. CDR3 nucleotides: TGTGCCAGCAGTTCTACCGGGACAAGCACAGATACGCAGTATTTT. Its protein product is CASSSTGTSTDTQYF.

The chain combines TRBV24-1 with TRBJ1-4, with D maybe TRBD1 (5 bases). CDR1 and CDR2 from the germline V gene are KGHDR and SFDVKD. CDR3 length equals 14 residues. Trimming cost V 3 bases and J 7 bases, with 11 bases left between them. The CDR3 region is CATSDQGFGEKLFF. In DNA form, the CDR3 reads TGTGCCACCAGTGATCAGGGCTTCGGTGAAAAACTGTTTTTT.

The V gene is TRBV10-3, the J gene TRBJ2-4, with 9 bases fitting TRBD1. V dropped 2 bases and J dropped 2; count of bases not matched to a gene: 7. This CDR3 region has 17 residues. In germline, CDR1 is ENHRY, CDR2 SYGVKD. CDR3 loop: CAISETGGGRTKNIQYF. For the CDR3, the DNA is TGTGCCATCAGTGAGACAGGGGGCGGGAGAACCAAAAACATTCAGTACTTC.

The CDR3 protein is CASSPLRTGGLYEQYF. The DNA for the CDR3 is TGTGCCAGCTCACCGTTAAGGACAGGGGGACTCTACGAGCAGTACTTC. This chain uses TRBV18 with TRBJ2-7; 10 positions agree with TRBD1. The CDR3 covers 16 residues. The junction had 8 bases not matched to a gene; V was cut back by 3 bases and J by 3 bases. Germline V gene data show CDR1 as KGHSH and CDR2 as LQKENI.

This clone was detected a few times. CDR3 sequence reads: CASSATGTGDEQYF. The CDR3 coding sequence is TGTGCCAGCAGCGCGACCGGGACAGGGGACGAGCAGTACTTC. This chain uses TRBV9 with TRBJ2-7, with 10 bases matching TRBD1. Trimming took 3 bases from V and 5 from J; bases not matched to a gene: 5. The germline V gene encodes CDR1 SGDLS and CDR2 YYNGEE. The CDR3 runs 14 residues.

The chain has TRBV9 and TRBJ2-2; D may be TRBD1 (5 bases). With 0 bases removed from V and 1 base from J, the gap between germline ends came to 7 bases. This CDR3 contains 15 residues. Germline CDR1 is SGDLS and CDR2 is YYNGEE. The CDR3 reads CASSVGTGNTGELFF. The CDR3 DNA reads TGTGCCAGCAGCGTAGGAACAGGGAACACCGGGGAGCTGTTTTTT.

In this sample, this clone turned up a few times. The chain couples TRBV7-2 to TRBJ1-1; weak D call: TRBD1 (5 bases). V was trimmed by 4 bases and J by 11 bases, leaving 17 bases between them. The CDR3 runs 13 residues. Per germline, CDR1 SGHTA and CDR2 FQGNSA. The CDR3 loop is CASSSQGSREAFF. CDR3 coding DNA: TGTGCCAGCAGCTCTCAGGGATCTCGGGAGGCTTTCTTT. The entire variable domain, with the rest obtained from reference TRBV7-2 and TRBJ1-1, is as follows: GAGVSQSPSNKVTEKGKDVELRCDPISGHTALYWYRQSLGQGLEFLIYFQGNSAPDKSGLPSDRFSAERTGGSVSTLTIQRTQQEDSAVYLCASSSQGSREAFFGQGTRLTVV.

CDR3 protein: CARSPGQGFGGYTF. The DNA for the CDR3 is TGTGCCAGAAGCCCGGGACAGGGGTTCGGTGGCTACACCTTC. The J gene is TRBJ1-2, the V gene TRBV5-3; 10 positions agree with TRBD1. TRBV5-3 is an open reading frame, and its role is uncertain. The CDR3 runs to 14 residues. V lost 4 bases, J lost 7 bases, and 7 bases stayed unmatched.

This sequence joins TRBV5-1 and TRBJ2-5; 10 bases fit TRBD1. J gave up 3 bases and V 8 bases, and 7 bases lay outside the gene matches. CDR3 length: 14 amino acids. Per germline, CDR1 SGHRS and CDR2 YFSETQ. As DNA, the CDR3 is TGCGCCAGTTCGGGACAGGGGATCGAAGAGACCCAGTACTTC. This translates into CASSGQGIEETQYF.

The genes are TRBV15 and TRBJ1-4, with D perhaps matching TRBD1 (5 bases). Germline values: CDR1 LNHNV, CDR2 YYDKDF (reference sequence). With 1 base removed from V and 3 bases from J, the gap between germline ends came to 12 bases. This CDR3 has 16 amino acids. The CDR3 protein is CATSRASRGSNEKLFF. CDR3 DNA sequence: TGTGCCACCAGCAGAGCGAGTAGGGGTTCTAATGAAAAACTGTTTTTT.

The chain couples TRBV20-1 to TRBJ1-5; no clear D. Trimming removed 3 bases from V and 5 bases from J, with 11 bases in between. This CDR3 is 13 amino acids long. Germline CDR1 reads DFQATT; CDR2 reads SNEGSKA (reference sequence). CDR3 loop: CSASMQVDQPQHF. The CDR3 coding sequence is TGCAGTGCTAGTATGCAGGTGGATCAGCCCCAGCATTTT.

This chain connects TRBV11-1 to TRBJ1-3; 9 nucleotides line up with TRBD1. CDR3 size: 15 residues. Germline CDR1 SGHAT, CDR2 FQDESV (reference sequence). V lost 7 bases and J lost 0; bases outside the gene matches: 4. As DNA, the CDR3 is TGTGCCAGCACCTCGGACAGGGGCTCTGGAAACACCATATATTTT. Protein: CASTSDRGSGNTIYF.

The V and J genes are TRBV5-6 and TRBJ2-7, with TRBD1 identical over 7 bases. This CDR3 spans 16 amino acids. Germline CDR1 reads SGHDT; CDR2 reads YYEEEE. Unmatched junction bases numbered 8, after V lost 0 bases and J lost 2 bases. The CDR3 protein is CASSLAFRDSTYEQYF. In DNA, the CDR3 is TGTGCCAGCAGCTTGGCCTTTCGGGACAGTACCTACGAGCAGTACTTC.

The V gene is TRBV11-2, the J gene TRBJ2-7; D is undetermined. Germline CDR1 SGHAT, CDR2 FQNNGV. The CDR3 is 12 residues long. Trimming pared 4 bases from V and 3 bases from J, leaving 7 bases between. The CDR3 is CASSSQLYEQYF. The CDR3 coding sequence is TGTGCCAGCAGCTCTCAACTCTACGAGCAGTACTTC. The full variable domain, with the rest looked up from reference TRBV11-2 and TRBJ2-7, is EAGVAQSPRYKIIEKRQSVAFWCNPISGHATLYWYQQILGQGPKLLIQFQNNGVVDDSQLPKDRFSAERLKGVDSTLKIQPAKLEDSAVYLCASSSQLYEQYFGPGTRLTVT.

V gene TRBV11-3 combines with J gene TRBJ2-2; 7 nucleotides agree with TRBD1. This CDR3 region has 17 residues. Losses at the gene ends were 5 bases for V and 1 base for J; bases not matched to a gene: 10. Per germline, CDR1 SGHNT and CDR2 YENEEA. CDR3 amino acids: CASSGGKGQKNTGELFF. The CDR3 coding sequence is TGTGCCAGCAGCGGTGGGAAGGGACAGAAGAACACCGGGGAGCTGTTTTTT.